The TCR beta chain described here comes from a study of Ad26.COV2.S vaccination and SARS-CoV-2 variants. The method was immunoSEQ multiplex PCR; TCRdb's version includes in-frame clones alone and lacks a portion of them. The data show roughly 400,000 clones, with about 90% seen just once and around 4.2% held by the top ten. Treatment indicated: around 19 received Ad26.COV2.S at low or high dose, single or two shots; about five received placebo; per-sample allocation not given. On day 63 after the first injection, vaccine and placebo recipients gave samples. The CDR3 sequence is 13 residues long. Germline-derived CDR1 and CDR2 are MRHNA and SNTAGT. V lost 5 bases and J 6 bases, leaving 13 bases between the germline ends.

The chain has TRBV6-4 and TRBJ1-1; possibly TRBD1 for D (5 bases). This receptor was obtained from a person between 18 and 65 years old who received the Ad26.COV2.S COVID-19 vaccine or a placebo. The material sequenced was peripheral blood, taken in a trial of Ad26.COV2.S vaccine versus placebo. CDR3 DNA: TGTGCCAGCAGTTCAGGGTTCGGCGCTGAAGCTTTCTTT. It is translated as CASSSGFGAEAFF.